This T cell receptor beta chain is from a study of glioma-infiltrating T cells. Using RNA template, CDR3s of TCR alpha and beta were amplified with iRepertoire arm-PCR. TCRdb processed the multiplex PCR reads anew with MiXCR; each CDR3 protein has one entry. The sample records fewer than 200,000 distinct CDR3 sequences, roughly two fifths being singletons. This clonotype was counted many times. This CDR3 has 17 amino acids. CDR1 LGHNA and CDR2 YNFKEQ come from the germline V gene. V dropped 1 base and J dropped 2; count of bases not matched to a gene: 6. Sequencing used glioma tissue, nonneoplastic brain tissue, or PBMCs (not recorded which). This TCR was recovered from a human donor with low-grade glioma or glioblastoma, undergoing nonglioma brain surgery, or in good health (not recorded which). V and J are TRBV4-2 and TRBJ2-5, with 11 bases fitting TRBD2. This CDR3 reads CASSQGGSGRAQETQYF. CDR3 in DNA: TGTGCCAGCAGCCAAGGAGGTAGCGGGAGGGCTCAAGAGACCCAGTACTTC.